The present T cell receptor (beta chain) was sequenced within a study of shared clonotypes between healthy human individuals. Study-level results: A handful of donors showed sharing of around 5% of naive CD4 clonotypes.

This clone was detected only once. Its antigen is currently unknown. TCRdb's table, derived via immunoSEQ multiplex PCR, lists solely in-frame clones and lacks some. The repertoire consists of about 1 million clones, with around 82% occurring once and the leading ten covering approximately 0.5%. Trimming removed 0 bases at V and 3 bases at J, with 9 bases between. This CDR3 is built from 14 residues. In germline, CDR1 is MNHNY, CDR2 SVGAGI (reference sequence). This clonotype was sampled from a man aged 18-30 years in good health. Some clones in this sample may be carry-over from other donors' samples. Sequenced: memory CD4+ T cells from PBMCs. Subset given: CD45RA-negative fraction. The V and J genes are TRBV6-6 and TRBJ2-7, with D unclear. CDR3: CASSYSDQRYEQYF. In DNA, the CDR3 is TGTGCCAGCAGTTACTCGGACCAACGCTACGAGCAGTACTTC.